These 22 T cell receptor beta chains came from one sample sequenced in a study of T cell repertoires in cytomegalovirus infection. TCRdb reprocessed the reads via MiXCR and lists one record per CDR3 protein. The sample lists approximately 990,000 distinct CDR3 sequences, about 33% occurring once. Antigen specificity for these receptors is unknown. This sample comprised cultured CD8+ T cells from PBMCs, obtained from culture after CMV antigen stimulation. The receptors here all came from a human donor in good health (CMV status not recorded). Some clones in this sample may be carry-over from other donors' samples.

This chain links TRBV12-3 or TRBV12-4 with TRBJ2-7; D unresolved. Trimming stripped 3 bases from V and 4 bases from J, with 7 bases between. The length of the CDR3 is 12 residues. CDR3 in amino acids: CASSFGRYEQYV. The CDR3 region has the DNA TGTGCCAGCAGTTTTGGCCGATACGAGCAGTACGTC.

This clonotype appeared a few times. The chain couples TRBV27 to TRBJ1-2; TRBD1 aligns across 7 bases. The CDR3 loop spans 13 amino acids. V lost 6 bases to trimming and J lost 5 bases; unmatched junction nucleotides: 6. Per germline, CDR1 MNHEY and CDR2 SMNVEV (reference sequence). CDR3 loop: CASSDDRAYGYTF. The DNA of the CDR3 is TGTGCCAGCAGCGACGACAGGGCGTATGGCTACACCTTC.

This clonotype was seen only a few times. The chain uses TRBV29-1 and TRBJ2-2; D gene ambiguous. The CDR3 sequence is 13 residues long. V was clipped by 2 bases and J by 1 base, with 5 bases between them. Germline V gene lookup returns CDR1 SQVTM and CDR2 ANQGSEA. CDR3 bases: TGCAGCGTTGAATCGGAGAACACCGGGGAGCTGTTTTTT. Protein product: CSVESENTGELFF.

V is TRBV12-3 or TRBV12-4 and J is TRBJ2-1; the D call may be TRBD1 or TRBD2 (6 bases each). Trimming shortened V by 6 bases and J by 15 bases, and 21 bases separated the two germline ends. The CDR3 consists of 13 residues. The CDR3 DNA sequence: TGTGCCAGCAGCCCTACCGGGGGACAACTAGGGTTCTTC. As protein: CASSPTGGQLGFF.

The gene calls are TRBV27 and TRBJ2-2; 9 bases match TRBD1. Germline CDR1 and CDR2: MNHEY and SMNVEV (reference sequence). J gave up 5 bases and V 5 bases, and 12 bases lay outside the gene matches. This CDR3 region has 17 residues. CDR3 loop: CASSTDRDRVYTGELFF. In nucleotides, the CDR3 is TGTGCCAGCAGTACGGACCGGGACAGGGTTTATACCGGGGAGCTGTTTTTT.

This clonotype was seen ten or more times. V and J are TRBV6-1 and TRBJ2-4, with a tentative D call TRBD2 (5 bases). In germline, CDR1 is MNHNS, CDR2 SASEGT. This CDR3 has 17 amino acids. With 3 bases removed from V and 9 bases from J, the gap between germline ends came to 24 bases. The CDR3: CASSENLNFGVEGIQYF. CDR3 nucleotide sequence: TGTGCCAGCAGTGAGAACCTGAATTTTGGAGTTGAGGGCATTCAGTACTTC.

This clonotype was seen a few times. V is TRBV27 and J is TRBJ2-5; D is undetermined. The CDR3 loop spans 15 amino acids. The V end lost 0 bases, the J end lost 1 base, and 9 bases lay between the germline ends. CDR1 and CDR2 (germline): MNHEY, SMNVEV (reference sequence). The CDR3 DNA sequence: TGTGCCAGCAGTTTATCGCCCCGCTTCCAAGAGACCCAGTACTTC. Amino acids: CASSLSPRFQETQYF.

V and J are TRBV2 and TRBJ1-6, with a weak D call TRBD1 (5 bases). V dropped 6 bases and J dropped 8 bases, with 20 bases sitting between them. Germline V CDR1 and CDR2: SNHLY, FYNNEI. The CDR3 sequence is 16 residues long. The DNA of the CDR3 is TGTGCCAGCAGGCTTTCGCCGGGACGGGGTTATTCACCCCTCCACTTT. It specifies CASRLSPGRGYSPLHF.

In this sample, this clonotype turned up a few times. The chain combines TRBV7-9 with TRBJ2-7; perhaps TRBD1 as D (5 bases). V gave up 5 bases and J gave up 5 bases, with 13 bases separating them. The CDR3 is made up of 13 amino acids. Germline V gene data show CDR1 as SEHNR and CDR2 as FQNEAQ (reference sequence). CDR3 nucleotides: TGTGCCAGCAGCCCAGACAGCCGGCACGAGCAGTACGTC. Encoded protein: CASSPDSRHEQYV.

The sample holds a few counts of this clonotype. The chain has TRBV6-1 and TRBJ2-7; D not certain. With 9 bases removed from V and 0 bases from J, the gap between germline ends came to 9 bases. Germline CDR1 is MNHNS and CDR2 is SASEGT. The CDR3 is 12 amino acids. The DNA of the CDR3 is TGTGCCAGTGGAGACGGCTCCTACGAGCAGTACGTC. Translating gives CASGDGSYEQYV.

This clonotype has only a few counts. CDR3 in amino acids: CASSWGTSWGEQYV. CDR3 nucleotides: TGTGCCAGCAGTTGGGGAACTTCTTGGGGTGAGCAGTACGTC. This chain links TRBV6-2 or TRBV6-3 with TRBJ2-7; no definite D call. The V gene lost 4 bases and the J gene lost 7 bases, with 17 bases spanning the gap. Germline V gives CDR1 MNHEY, CDR2 SVGEGT. This CDR3 region has 14 residues.

This clonotype was seen more than once but under ten times. The chain is built from TRBV12-3 or TRBV12-4 and TRBJ1-2, with D uncertain. V lost 3 bases and J 2 bases, leaving 10 bases between the germline ends. This CDR3 comprises 14 residues. CDR3 loop: CASSFSALNYGYTF. The CDR3 DNA reads as TGTGCCAGCAGTTTCTCTGCCCTGAACTATGGCTACACCTTC.

This clonotype was seen more than once but under ten times. The chain is built from TRBV24-1 and TRBJ2-3; perhaps TRBD2 as D (7 bases). Germline V gene lookup returns CDR1 KGHDR and CDR2 SFDVKD. Trimming stripped 1 base from V and 4 bases from J, with 20 bases between. The CDR3 is 18 amino acids. The CDR3 sequence is CATSDFAASGGGADTQYF. The CDR3 DNA is TGTGCCACCAGTGATTTTGCGGCGAGCGGAGGGGGGGCAGATACGCAGTATTTT.

This clonotype was seen a handful of times. The genes are TRBV27 and TRBJ2-1; D gene ambiguous. CDR1 and CDR2 (germline): MNHEY, SMNVEV (reference sequence). V was trimmed by 3 bases and J by 5 bases, leaving 11 bases between them. This CDR3 contains 14 residues. In DNA, the CDR3 is TGTGCCAGCAGTTTCTCCGGACCCAACAATGAGCAGTTCTTC. Residues: CASSFSGPNNEQFF.

This clonotype has just a few counts. V gene TRBV7-9 combines with J gene TRBJ1-2; 7 positions match TRBD1. There are 15 residues in the CDR3. With 5 bases clipped from V and 4 bases from J, the junction kept 10 bases outside the gene matches. Germline CDR1 and CDR2: SEHNR and FQNEAQ (reference sequence). The CDR3 here is CASSPRDSGSYGYTF. The CDR3 DNA reads TGTGCCAGCAGCCCAAGGGACAGTGGAAGCTATGGCTACACCTTC. Complete variable domain (other parts from reference TRBV7-9 and TRBJ1-2): DTGVSQNPRHKITKRGQNVTFRCDPISEHNRLYWYRQTLGQGPEFLTYFQNEAQLEKSRLLSDRFSAERPKGSFSTLEIQRTEQGDSAMYLCASSPRDSGSYGYTFGSGTRLTVV.

This clonotype was recorded a few times. V is TRBV27 and J is TRBJ2-7; 9 bases map to TRBD2. Germline V lookup: CDR1 MNHEY, CDR2 SMNVEV (reference sequence). The CDR3 totals 15 residues. Unmatched junction bases numbered 7, after V lost 5 bases and J lost 2 bases. The CDR3 reads CASSASGGTTYEQYV. The CDR3, as DNA: TGTGCCAGCAGTGCGAGCGGGGGGACAACCTACGAGCAGTACGTC.

This chain joins TRBV20-1 and TRBJ2-7; no firm D call. Germline values: CDR1 DFQATT, CDR2 SNEGSKA (reference sequence). This CDR3 region has 12 residues. Between the trimmed V and J ends, which lost 0 bases and 1 base, there was a span of 4 bases. The CDR3: CSARDRSYEQYV. CDR3 nucleotides: TGCAGTGCTAGAGACCGGTCCTACGAGCAGTACGTC.

A single count supports this clonotype. The gene calls are TRBV11-2 and TRBJ2-1; TRBD2 aligns across 13 bases. The CDR3 is 20 residues long. The ends lost 2 bases at V and 3 bases at J; junction bases unmatched: 13. Looked up from germline, CDR1 is SGHAT and CDR2 is FQNNGV. CDR3 coding DNA: TGTGCCAGCAGCTTAAGAAGAGAACTAGCGGGGGGGTCTGACTACAATGAGCAGTTCTTC. This codes for CASSLRRELAGGSDYNEQFF. Based on the CDR3 plus reference TRBV11-2 and TRBJ2-1, the full variable domain is EAGVAQSPRYKIIEKRQSVAFWCNPISGHATLYWYQQILGQGPKLLIQFQNNGVVDDSQLPKDRFSAERLKGVDSTLKIQPAKLEDSAVYLCASSLRRELAGGSDYNEQFFGPGTRLTVL.

This clonotype showed up just a few times. The chain has TRBV27 and TRBJ1-1; no clear D. The CDR3 runs to 15 residues. The germline gives CDR1 MNHEY, CDR2 SMNVEV (reference sequence). The V end lost 5 bases, the J end lost 0 bases, and 13 bases lay between the germline ends. CDR3 region: CASSPMLKLNTEAFF. CDR3 DNA: TGTGCCAGCAGTCCTATGCTAAAATTGAACACTGAAGCTTTCTTT.

This clonotype was recorded a few times. The J gene is TRBJ1-2, the V gene TRBV6-6, with 8 bases matching TRBD1. CDR1 MNHNY and CDR2 SVGAGI come from the germline V gene (reference sequence). The CDR3 sequence is 17 residues long. V gave up 5 bases and J gave up 4 bases; unmatched junction bases: 15. The CDR3 bases are TGTGCCAGCAGTACCATAAAAACAAGACAGGGGAGCTATGGCTACACCTTC. It encodes CASSTIKTRQGSYGYTF.

Here the CDR3 DNA reads TGCGCCAGCAGCCTATCTCTTGACAGGGGGATCGGCTACACCTTC. It specifies CASSLSLDRGIGYTF. This chain links TRBV4-3 with TRBJ1-2, with TRBD1 matching over 9 bases. V was pared by 4 bases and J by 8 bases, with 11 bases of the junction left unmatched. The germline gives CDR1 LGHNA, CDR2 YSLEER. This CDR3 region has 15 residues.

The chain couples TRBV7-8 to TRBJ2-5, with 12 bases identical to TRBD2. The trim removed 6 bases at V and 5 bases at J, leaving 10 bases unmatched. CDR3 size: 16 residues. From germline, CDR1 is SGHVS and CDR2 FQNEAQ. DNA for the CDR3: TGTGCCAGCAGAACCCTAGCGGGGGGGCTCGGGGAGACCCAGTACTTC. This sequence encodes CASRTLAGGLGETQYF.